This entry lists 11 T cell receptor beta chains sequenced from one sample in a study of circulating and synovial CD4+ cells in juvenile arthritis. Method: immunoSEQ multiplex PCR; TCRdb's copy keeps in-frame clones and lacks some. The sample lists 15,000 or so clones, around nine tenths occurring once. The sample consisted of CD4+ T cells from blood. Every receptor here comes from a human donor with juvenile idiopathic arthritis.

This clone occurred a few times. V gene TRBV5-4 combines with J gene TRBJ2-7; 7 nucleotides line up with TRBD2. The CDR3 consists of 15 residues. The junction had 10 bases not matched to a gene; V was cut back by 4 bases and J by 3 bases. CDR1 SGHNT and CDR2 YYREEE come from the germline V gene (reference sequence). CDR3 in DNA: TGTGCCAGCAGCCCGGGGGGAGGGAGTAACTACGAGCAGTACTTC. Translated, it gives CASSPGGGSNYEQYF.

The gene calls are TRBV7-2 and TRBJ2-7; D may be TRBD2 (6 bases). The CDR3 covers 14 residues. Germline V lookup: CDR1 SGHTA, CDR2 FQGNSA. Trimming removed 1 base at V and 5 bases at J, with 12 bases between. As DNA, the CDR3 is TGTGCCAGCAGCTTAGTTGCGGGATATAACGAGCAGTACTTC. The encoded protein is CASSLVAGYNEQYF.

The chain is built from TRBV18 and TRBJ1-3, with no clear D. Trimming removed 3 bases at V and 0 bases at J, with 12 bases between. The CDR3 length is 16 residues. Germline CDR1 KGHSH, CDR2 LQKENI. The CDR3 sequence is CASSPVRVDSGNTIYF. The CDR3, as DNA: TGTGCCAGCTCACCGGTCCGGGTAGACTCTGGAAACACCATATATTTT.

The chain combines TRBV5-4 with TRBJ1-2; D unclear. The CDR3 extends over 12 amino acids. Trimming cost V 3 bases and J 1 base, with 4 bases left between them. Per the germline V gene, CDR1 is SGHNT and CDR2 is YYREEE (reference sequence). The DNA of the CDR3 is TGTGCCAGCAGCTCAGATAACTATGGCTACACCTTC. The encoded protein is CASSSDNYGYTF.

This clone was counted once. This chain links TRBV7-9 with TRBJ2-5, with a weak D call TRBD2 (5 bases). Germline loops: CDR1 SEHNR, CDR2 FQNEAQ (reference sequence). V gave up 1 base and J gave up 5 bases, with 14 bases separating them. This CDR3 is built from 15 residues. The CDR3 region has the DNA TGTGCCAGCAGCTTAGTGGCGTCGGGGTCCGAGACCCAGTACTTC. Its translation: CASSLVASGSETQYF.

The chain recombines TRBV7-9 with TRBJ1-1; D possibly corresponds to TRBD1 (6 bases). The CDR3 runs to 16 residues. CDR1 and CDR2 (germline): SEHNR, FQNEAQ (reference sequence). The V and J ends lost 5 bases and 1 base respectively, with 17 bases between them. The CDR3 DNA reads TGTGCCAGCAGCACAGGGACGGTCGTGGGGAACACTGAAGCTTTCTTT. Translation: CASSTGTVVGNTEAFF.

The J gene is TRBJ2-7, the V gene TRBV5-4; 8 bases are shared with TRBD2. Per germline, CDR1 SGHNT and CDR2 YYREEE (reference sequence). V lost 0 bases and J lost 7; bases outside the gene matches: 9. This CDR3 is built from 15 residues. CDR3 DNA sequence: TGTGCCAGCAGCTTGGCCTCTAGCGGGCCCCTGGAGCAGTACTTC. Its protein is CASSLASSGPLEQYF.

The rearrangement joins TRBV2 to TRBJ1-1, with D unresolved. There are 13 residues in the CDR3. V was cut by 5 bases and J by 1 base, with 8 bases left in between. Per the germline V gene, CDR1 is SNHLY and CDR2 is FYNNEI. The CDR3 region is CASSISPNTEAFF. The CDR3, as DNA: TGTGCCAGCAGTATCTCCCCGAACACTGAAGCTTTCTTT.

The V and J genes are TRBV2 and TRBJ2-5; 9 nucleotides match TRBD2. Germline CDR1 SNHLY, CDR2 FYNNEI. V lost 3 bases to trimming and J lost 1 base; unmatched junction nucleotides: 9. The CDR3 has 17 residues. Here the CDR3 DNA reads TGTGCCAGCAGTGATTCGCCTCTAGCGGGGAGCCAAGAGACCCAGTACTTC. Its protein is CASSDSPLAGSQETQYF.

J is TRBJ2-5 and V is TRBV7-9; 7 nucleotides match TRBD2. J lost 5 bases, V lost 2 bases, and 14 bases had no gene match. The germline V gene encodes CDR1 SEHNR and CDR2 FQNEAQ (reference sequence). The CDR3 sequence is 17 residues long. CDR3 in amino acids: CASSLQSSGAGGETQYF. In DNA, the CDR3 is TGTGCCAGCAGCTTACAGTCGAGCGGGGCCGGCGGGGAGACCCAGTACTTC. Full variable domain (rest looked up from reference TRBV7-9 and TRBJ2-5): DTGVSQNPRHKITKRGQNVTFRCDPISEHNRLYWYRQTLGQGPEFLTYFQNEAQLEKSRLLSDRFSAERPKGSFSTLEIQRTEQGDSAMYLCASSLQSSGAGGETQYFGPGTRLLVL.

This sequence joins TRBV18 and TRBJ2-4, with D unclear. V shed 0 bases and J shed 0 bases, with 6 bases lying between them. The germline V gene has CDR1 KGHSH and CDR2 LQKENI. The CDR3 length is 15 residues. In nucleotides, the CDR3 is TGTGCCAGCTCACCACCGAGTCTAGCCAAAAACATTCAGTACTTC. It is translated as CASSPPSLAKNIQYF.